Below, one TCR beta chain is given with its context. Unique molecular identifiers were incorporated when the TCRbeta library was constructed. TCRdb re-derived calls from the PCR reads in MiXCR, one entry per CDR3 protein. The profile shows 500,000 to 600,000 distinct CDR3 sequences, approximately 32% of them singletons. The CDR3 spans 15 residues. V gave up 1 base and J gave up 4 bases, with 13 bases separating them. Germline CDR1 and CDR2: SGHVS and FQNEAQ. The data belong to a study of T-cell reconstitution after alpha-beta-depleted transplantation in children. The sample here was PBMCs from the stem cell graft donor, taken from the stem cell graft. This rearrangement joins TRBV7-8 to TRBJ1-2; D is possibly TRBD1 (6 bases). The receptor's source is a human donor who donated a stem cell graft to a child with aplastic anemia. The CDR3 DNA sequence: TGTGCCAGCAGCTTAGTTGCGGGGGCGGGCTATGGCTACACCTTC. Protein: CASSLVAGAGYGYTF.